This T cell receptor (beta chain) was documented in a study of cytomegalovirus exposure and HLA in healthy donors. Whole-study results and caveats: Some public TCRs appeared in many individuals, while most sequences were rare. The study put some 150 TCR beta chains on its list as cytomegalovirus-associated. Cytomegalovirus status was reportedly diagnosed by the classifier with high specificity and sensitivity. Specificity for CMV antigens was confirmed in vitro for a few of the CMV-associated chains.

As regards this clone: Its target is not known.

Here immunoSEQ multiplex PCR was the method, and the copy in TCRdb shows in-frame clones only, minus some. Found here are roughly 140,000 clones, about 89% of them singletons; the top ten hold around 3.4%. The sequence was obtained from a young woman in good health and CMV-seropositive. The specimen sequenced was PBMCs.

As DNA, the CDR3 is TGTGCCAGCAGTGGGGCGGGGGACGGGGAGGAGACCCAGTACTTC. Protein: CASSGAGDGEETQYF. The chain links TRBV25-1 to TRBJ2-5, with 7 bases fitting TRBD2. J was trimmed by 5 bases and V by 4 bases; bases with no gene match: 10. CDR3 length equals 15 residues. The germline gives CDR1 MGHDK, CDR2 SYGVNS.